This T cell receptor (beta chain) was captured by sequencing in a study of CD8 T cells in ankylosing spondylitis. The study's findings and limits: It was reported that disease-linked clones were significantly enriched in matched ankylosing spondylitis synovial fluid. In ankylosing spondylitis blood, a motif of roughly 8 highly homologous TCR beta variants appeared characteristic.

This CDR3 comprises 14 residues. The germline gives CDR1 SGDLS, CDR2 YYNGEE. The V gene lost 4 bases and the J gene lost 4 bases, with 12 bases spanning the gap. Making the TCR beta libraries involved quantitative 5'-RACE with molecular barcodes. TCRdb independently ran MiXCR on the 5' RACE reads; one entry per CDR3 protein. This sample has under 150,000 distinct CDR3 sequences, with approximately 15% found just once. This clonotype was seen repeatedly, ten times or more. As yet, its antigen is unknown. The source is a female donor with ankylosing spondylitis or in good health (not recorded which). This chain links TRBV9 with TRBJ2-1; D is perhaps TRBD1 (5 bases). The sequencing sample was made of blood, either unsorted or a sorted T cell fraction (not recorded which). The chain's CDR3 is CASSTSTAYNEQFF. As DNA, the CDR3 is TGTGCCAGCAGCACCTCGACAGCTTACAATGAGCAGTTCTTC.